Each of the 21 T cell receptor beta chains below was sequenced from the same sample in a study of T-cell memory formation after mild COVID-19. TCRdb used MiXCR to reprocess the 5' RACE reads, holding one entry per CDR3 protein. The sample yields 500,000 to 600,000 distinct CDR3 sequences, roughly 18% seen once. Specimen: PBMCs or a T cell subset sorted from them (not recorded which). These receptors were taken from an adult woman who had mild COVID-19 (a few samples of this study predate the infection). Cell type and time point are not known.

This clonotype was observed a handful of times. This chain uses TRBV30 with TRBJ2-3; 8 bases align to TRBD2. CDR3 size: 15 residues. In germline, CDR1 is GTSNPN, CDR2 SVGIG (reference sequence). With 1 base clipped from V and 0 bases from J, the junction kept 3 bases outside the gene matches. This CDR3 reads CAWSGLALSTDTQYF. The CDR3 bases are TGTGCCTGGAGTGGACTAGCGCTAAGCACAGATACGCAGTATTTT.

The chain has TRBV18 and TRBJ1-2; unclear D gene. This CDR3 has 17 amino acids. Trimming stripped 2 bases from V and 6 bases from J, with 22 bases between. The germline V gene has CDR1 KGHSH and CDR2 LQKENI. CDR3 coding DNA: TGTGCCAGCTCACCAAGGGTGAAAGGGCCCCGGTATCATGGCTACACCTTC. Amino acids: CASSPRVKGPRYHGYTF.

This clonotype occurred a few times. The chain joins TRBV29-1 to TRBJ1-4, with D unresolved. In germline, CDR1 is SQVTM, CDR2 ANQGSEA. Trimming shortened V by 3 bases and J by 4 bases, and 12 bases separated the two germline ends. This CDR3 is 14 amino acids long. In nucleotides, the CDR3 is TGCAGCGTTGAGAGGACCGCGGGTAATGAAAAACTGTTTTTT. The encoded protein is CSVERTAGNEKLFF.

This rearrangement joins TRBV20-1 to TRBJ2-3; D is perhaps TRBD2 (5 bases). Germline lookup yields CDR1 DFQATT and CDR2 SNEGSKA (reference sequence). V dropped 3 bases and J dropped 2 bases, with 12 bases sitting between them. This CDR3 contains 14 residues. CDR3 sequence: CSASPEGYTDTQYF. The CDR3 nucleotides read TGCAGTGCTAGCCCCGAGGGATACACAGATACGCAGTATTTT.

This clonotype was seen a few times. The rearrangement links TRBV20-1 to TRBJ1-2; D is ambiguous. CDR3 length equals 13 residues. V lost 1 base and J 4 bases, leaving 10 bases between the germline ends. The germline V gene encodes CDR1 DFQATT and CDR2 SNEGSKA (reference sequence). The CDR3 is CSARVRYPYGYTF. CDR3 nucleotide sequence: TGCAGTGCTAGAGTCAGGTACCCCTATGGCTACACCTTC.

Only a few counts were recorded for this clonotype. The chain joins TRBV7-9 to TRBJ2-5, with D possibly TRBD2 on 6 matching bases. Looked up from germline, CDR1 is SEHNR and CDR2 is FQNEAQ (reference sequence). V gave up 4 bases and J gave up 4 bases, with 13 bases separating them. CDR3 length: 14 residues. The CDR3 sequence is CASSSSLAPETQYF. The CDR3 nucleotides read TGTGCCAGCAGCTCATCACTAGCTCCAGAGACCCAGTACTTC.

This chain links TRBV6-5 with TRBJ2-6; D may be TRBD1 (5 bases). Germline V gene data show CDR1 as MNHEY and CDR2 as SVGAGI. V was clipped by 2 bases and J by 0 bases, with 14 bases between them. The CDR3 extends over 18 amino acids. DNA for the CDR3: TGTGCCAGCAGTTACGGGGCAGAAATCCTCTCTGGGGCCAACGTCCTGACTTTC. Amino acids: CASSYGAEILSGANVLTF.

This clonotype turned up a few times. The V gene is TRBV27, the J gene TRBJ2-7, with 8 nucleotides matching TRBD1. There are 13 residues in the CDR3. Germline V CDR1 and CDR2: MNHEY, SMNVEV (reference sequence). V lost 6 bases to trimming and J lost 12 bases; unmatched junction nucleotides: 13. The CDR3 sequence is CASRQAQGARLYF. In nucleotides, the CDR3 is TGTGCCAGCAGACAAGCCCAGGGGGCGCGGCTGTACTTC.

The sample holds a few counts of this clonotype. This chain uses TRBV12-3 or TRBV12-4 with TRBJ2-5; D is ambiguous. The CDR3 has 14 amino acids. Trimming took off 3 bases at V and 4 bases at J, with 12 bases between the two ends. This chain's CDR3 is CASSFILRTETQYF. DNA for the CDR3: TGTGCCAGCAGTTTTATCTTGCGTACAGAGACCCAGTACTTC.

There are a few counts of this clonotype. V usage is TRBV7-3 and J usage is TRBJ2-2; TRBD2 aligns across 8 bases. Losses at the gene ends were 4 bases for V and 7 bases for J; bases not matched to a gene: 5. CDR1 is SGHTA and CDR2 is FQGTGA in the germline V gene. CDR3 length: 14 residues. CDR3 sequence reads: CASSSGGASGELFF. The DNA of the CDR3 is TGTGCCAGCAGCTCCGGGGGGGCGAGCGGGGAGCTGTTTTTT.

The rearrangement links TRBV20-1 to TRBJ2-1, with TRBD2 as a possible D gene (5 bases). V lost 8 bases to trimming and J lost 0 bases, with 14 bases between them. CDR3 length: 14 amino acids. Germline CDR1 reads DFQATT; CDR2 reads SNEGSKA (reference sequence). The CDR3 protein is CSTLRGSSYNEQFF. CDR3 nucleotides: TGCAGTACGTTACGGGGAAGCTCCTACAATGAGCAGTTCTTC.

This clonotype was picked up a small number of times. The CDR3 nucleotides are TGTGCCAGCAGCTTAGATGGATTTGCGGGGGTTTCCTACGAGCAGTACTTC. Translated: CASSLDGFAGVSYEQYF. J is TRBJ2-7 and V is TRBV11-2; 7 bases map to TRBD2. This CDR3 is 17 amino acids long. V shed 0 bases and J 1 base; nucleotides not matched to a gene: 9. Looked up from germline, CDR1 is SGHAT and CDR2 is FQNNGV.

The V call is TRBV9, the J call TRBJ2-1, with TRBD2 matching 7 bases. Per germline, CDR1 SGDLS and CDR2 YYNGEE. CDR3 length: 15 residues. With 2 bases clipped from V and 6 bases from J, the junction kept 8 bases outside the gene matches. CDR3 DNA sequence: TGTGCCAGCAGCGTGTCGTCGGGAGGATCCAATGAGCAGTTCTTC. Encoded protein: CASSVSSGGSNEQFF.

This clonotype was seen at least ten times. The chain recombines TRBV6-2 or TRBV6-3 with TRBJ2-1, with D possibly being TRBD2 (5 bases). The ends were cut back, 0 bases at V and 7 bases at J, with 10 bases in the middle. Germline CDR1 reads MNHEY; CDR2 reads SVGEGT. There are 14 residues in the CDR3. The CDR3 region has the DNA TGTGCCAGCAGTTACTCGGGAGTTCAGAATGAGCAGTTCTTC. This sequence encodes CASSYSGVQNEQFF.

CDR3 region: CSARRLAGYNTDTQYF. DNA for the CDR3: TGCAGTGCTAGACGACTAGCGGGATATAACACAGATACGCAGTATTTT. V gene TRBV20-1 combines with J gene TRBJ2-3; 11 bases match TRBD2. The CDR3 covers 16 residues. Germline CDR1 DFQATT, CDR2 SNEGSKA (reference sequence). Germline trimming cut 2 bases from V and 2 bases from J; bases unmatched to any gene: 6.

This clonotype was counted only a few times. V gene TRBV9 combines with J gene TRBJ2-5; 12 bases align to TRBD1. The germline V gene encodes CDR1 SGDLS and CDR2 YYNGEE. This CDR3 region has 15 residues. J was trimmed by 4 bases and V by 3 bases; bases with no gene match: 4. The CDR3 coding sequence is TGTGCCAGCAGCGGGGGACAGGGGGCTGCAGAGACCCAGTACTTC. It encodes CASSGGQGAAETQYF.

The chain employs TRBV19 and TRBJ2-7; D ambiguous. Germline V gives CDR1 LNHDA, CDR2 SQIVND (reference sequence). V was clipped by 3 bases and J by 2 bases, with 8 bases between them. The CDR3 is made up of 13 amino acids. CDR3 nucleotides: TGTGCCAGTAGTATGTACGGTACCTACGAGCAGTACTTC. Protein product: CASSMYGTYEQYF.

This clonotype was recorded a few times. The chain combines TRBV11-2 with TRBJ1-4; perhaps TRBD1 as D (6 bases). The V gene lost 0 bases and the J gene lost 3 bases, with 8 bases spanning the gap. This CDR3 region has 15 residues. Per the germline V gene, CDR1 is SGHAT and CDR2 is FQNNGV. CDR3 bases: TGTGCCAGCAGCTTAGAACAGGGACCTAATGAAAAACTGTTTTTT. Amino acids: CASSLEQGPNEKLFF. Full variable domain (remainder filled in from reference TRBV11-2 and TRBJ1-4): EAGVAQSPRYKIIEKRQSVAFWCNPISGHATLYWYQQILGQGPKLLIQFQNNGVVDDSQLPKDRFSAERLKGVDSTLKIQPAKLEDSAVYLCASSLEQGPNEKLFFGSGTQLSVL.

This clonotype was seen a handful of times. V and J are TRBV7-2 and TRBJ1-2, with D uncertain. V was cut by 1 base and J by 4 bases, with 10 bases left in between. Germline CDR1 is SGHTA and CDR2 is FQGNSA. The CDR3 runs to 14 residues. The CDR3 region has the DNA TGTGCCAGCAGCTTAGACCCTAGGAGCTATGGCTACACCTTC. Encoded protein: CASSLDPRSYGYTF. The entire variable domain, with the rest obtained from reference TRBV7-2 and TRBJ1-2, is as follows: GAGVSQSPSNKVTEKGKDVELRCDPISGHTALYWYRQSLGQGLEFLIYFQGNSAPDKSGLPSDRFSAERTGGSVSTLTIQRTQQEDSAVYLCASSLDPRSYGYTFGSGTRLTVV.

This clonotype showed up just a few times. The chain employs TRBV7-8 and TRBJ1-4; 9 bases align to TRBD1. The V segment lost 5 bases and the J segment 5 bases; nucleotides outside the gene matches: 15. Germline V gives CDR1 SGHVS, CDR2 FQNEAQ. There are 18 residues in the CDR3. The CDR3 reads CASSAHGTGTYVNEKLFF. In nucleotides, the CDR3 is TGTGCCAGCAGCGCACACGGGACAGGGACGTACGTCAATGAAAAACTGTTTTTT.

This rearrangement joins TRBV7-8 to TRBJ1-4, with 8 bases lining up with TRBD1. The CDR3 is made up of 17 amino acids. Trimming at V came to 3 bases and at J to 7 bases, leaving 13 bases not matched to a gene. CDR1 is SGHVS, CDR2 FQNEAQ, per germline. The CDR3 DNA reads TGTGCCAGCAGCTTGGACAGGGTAGGGCCTAGAAGTGAAAAACTGTTTTTT. It specifies CASSLDRVGPRSEKLFF. Filled out from reference TRBV7-8 and TRBJ1-4, the complete variable domain reads GAGVSQSPRYKVAKRGQDVALRCDPISGHVSLFWYQQALGQGPEFLTYFQNEAQLDKSGLPSDRFFAERPEGSVSTLKIQRTQQEDSAVYLCASSLDRVGPRSEKLFFGSGTQLSVL.